Each of the 14 T cell receptor beta chains below was sequenced from the same sample in a study of T cell responses to AZD1222 COVID-19 vaccine. Sequenced by immunoSEQ multiplex PCR; TCRdb stores in-frame clones only, minus some. The data show 130,000 or so clones, with 88% seen just once and around 5% held by the top ten. The source was peripheral blood, collected 28 days after the second AZD1222 dose. These receptors originate from an adult who received the AZD1222 COVID-19 vaccine.

The chain links TRBV6-5 to TRBJ1-2; D is ambiguous. Germline CDR1 MNHEY, CDR2 SVGAGI. CDR3 length: 14 residues. The V end was cut by 7 bases, the J end by 3 bases, with 15 bases between. CDR3 in amino acids: CASTGTTAHYGYTF. The CDR3, as DNA: TGTGCCAGCACGGGTACAACAGCGCACTATGGCTACACCTTC.

The chain employs TRBV30 and TRBJ2-7; D not certain. V lost 2 bases, J lost 4 bases, and 6 bases lay in between. This CDR3 comprises 11 residues. Germline CDR1 is GTSNPN and CDR2 is SVGIG (reference sequence). The chain's CDR3 is CAWSRKYEQYF. Written as DNA, the CDR3 is TGTGCCTGGAGTCGGAAATACGAGCAGTACTTC.

The CDR3 coding sequence is TGTGCCAGTAGTACCGACAGGCTGAACACTGAAGCTTTCTTT. This codes for CASSTDRLNTEAFF. The V call is TRBV19, the J call TRBJ1-1; tentative D call: TRBD1 (6 bases). The V gene's germline CDR1 is LNHDA and CDR2 SQIVND (reference sequence). V gave up 4 bases and J gave up 0 bases, with 9 bases separating them. The CDR3 is made up of 14 amino acids.

The chain recombines TRBV7-9 with TRBJ1-5; D may be TRBD1 (5 bases). V lost 3 bases and J 2 bases, leaving 8 bases between the germline ends. Germline V gene data show CDR1 as SEHNR and CDR2 as FQNEAQ (reference sequence). This CDR3 contains 14 residues. The DNA for the CDR3 is TGTGCCAGCAGCTTGACGGGGGGCAATCAGCCCCAGCATTTT. Its translation: CASSLTGGNQPQHF.

The chain couples TRBV30 to TRBJ1-5; a possible D gene is TRBD1 (6 bases). The V gene's germline CDR1 is GTSNPN and CDR2 SVGIG (reference sequence). The length of the CDR3 is 14 residues. V was pared by 2 bases and J by 7 bases, with 15 bases between. The CDR3 sequence is CAWSPGGGVQPQHF. The CDR3 bases are TGTGCCTGGAGTCCCGGAGGGGGGGTCCAGCCCCAGCATTTT. The full variable domain, its missing parts supplied by reference TRBV30 and TRBJ1-5, is SQTIHQWPATLVQPVGSPLSLECTVEGTSNPNLYWYRQAAGRGLQLLFYSVGIGQISSEVPQNLSASRPQDRQFILSSKKLLLSDSGFYLCAWSPGGGVQPQHFGDGTRLSIL.

The chain carries TRBV10-1 and TRBJ2-5; the D is unclear. V was clipped by 3 bases and J by 0 bases, with 8 bases between them. The germline V gene encodes CDR1 WNHNN and CDR2 SYGVQD (reference sequence). CDR3 size: 14 residues. CDR3 sequence: CASSESVYQETQYF. In DNA, the CDR3 is TGCGCCAGCAGTGAATCGGTGTACCAAGAGACCCAGTACTTC.

As DNA, the CDR3 is TGTGCCAGCAGCCTCTGGACTAGCGGGGGAACGAGGGATGAGCAGTTCTTC. It translates to CASSLWTSGGTRDEQFF. The chain links TRBV11-2 to TRBJ2-1; 13 positions agree with TRBD2. J was trimmed by 8 bases and V by 5 bases; bases with no gene match: 12. The length of the CDR3 is 17 residues. The V gene's germline CDR1 is SGHAT and CDR2 FQNNGV.

The chain employs TRBV5-4 and TRBJ1-6; D not certain. Germline CDR1 reads SGHNT; CDR2 reads YYREEE (reference sequence). Trimming left V 3 bases short and J 7 bases short, with 20 bases between. The CDR3 is 17 amino acids. The CDR3 DNA follows: TGTGCCAGCAGCTCCGGCGGGAGATCTATCGGGAATTCACCCCTCCACTTT. It is translated as CASSSGGRSIGNSPLHF.

The chain recombines TRBV10-3 with TRBJ2-1, with 9 bases aligning to TRBD1. This CDR3 contains 15 residues. After removal of 4 bases from V and 8 bases from J, the junction contained 9 bases not matched to a gene. Germline CDR1 ENHRY, CDR2 SYGVKD. CDR3 in DNA: TGTGCCATCAGTGGGGGGGGACAGGGAATCGATGAGCAGTTCTTC. This sequence encodes CAISGGGQGIDEQFF.

The chain combines TRBV6-1 with TRBJ1-1; 7 nucleotides agree with TRBD1. This CDR3 is 18 amino acids long. Trimming cost V 0 bases and J 0 bases; bases outside gene matches: 10. The germline gives CDR1 MNHNS, CDR2 SASEGT. The CDR3 is CASSEATLGGLMNTEAFF. CDR3 coding DNA: TGTGCCAGCAGTGAAGCGACCTTAGGGGGCCTCATGAACACTGAAGCTTTCTTT.

This chain connects TRBV7-6 to TRBJ2-2; 7 nucleotides line up with TRBD1. Losses at the gene ends were 5 bases for V and 7 bases for J; bases not matched to a gene: 13. In germline, CDR1 is SGHVS, CDR2 FNYEAQ. This CDR3 is 16 amino acids long. This CDR3 is CASSTRPGQHRGELFF. CDR3 bases: TGTGCCAGCAGCACACGACCGGGACAGCACCGCGGGGAGCTGTTTTTT.

The gene calls are TRBV7-2 and TRBJ2-1; either TRBD1 or TRBD2 may supply D (5 bases each). V lost 3 bases and J lost 13, with 7 bases in between. This CDR3 has 10 residues. CDR1 and CDR2 (germline): SGHTA, FQGNSA. CDR3 loop: CASSLGPQFF. In DNA form, the CDR3 reads TGTGCCAGCAGCTTGGGACCCCAGTTCTTC.

The rearrangement joins TRBV5-1 to TRBJ2-2, with D possibly matching TRBD1 (5 bases). In germline, CDR1 is SGHRS, CDR2 YFSETQ. This CDR3 comprises 15 residues. V lost 6 bases, J lost 4 bases, and 16 bases lay in between. CDR3 nucleotide sequence: TGCGCCAGCACCGCCCAGGGTTACGGCACCGGGGAGCTGTTTTTT. It encodes CASTAQGYGTGELFF.

The rearrangement joins TRBV5-4 to TRBJ2-5; the D is unclear. Per the germline V gene, CDR1 is SGHNT and CDR2 is YYREEE (reference sequence). The CDR3 spans 14 residues. V lost 0 bases and J 1 base, leaving 7 bases between the germline ends. Here the CDR3 reads CASSLVVTQETQYF. The CDR3 nucleotides read TGTGCCAGCAGCTTGGTGGTGACCCAAGAGACCCAGTACTTC.